This paragraph reports one TCR beta chain. Time point reported: newly diagnosed GD, antithyroid drugs for less than 3 months. PBMC RNA was the source of the TCR library. CDR3 length: 15 residues. Trimming removed 3 bases from V and 7 bases from J, with 16 bases in between. In germline, CDR1 is LGHNA, CDR2 YNFKEQ. The data originate from a study of regulatory T cells in long-lasting Graves disease. CDR3-region Arm-PCR and iRepertoire HTBI primers produced the TCR beta libraries. MiXCR was run by TCRdb on the multiplex PCR reads, yielding one entry per CDR3 protein. Among 400,000 to 500,000 distinct CDR3 sequences listed, about 15% were seen once. These data also featured in a second study, about T cells in Graves' hyperthyroidism and ophthalmopathy.

The chain carries TRBV4-2 and TRBJ2-1, with D possibly TRBD2 on 6 matching bases. The TCR was taken from a woman between 40 and 50 years old with Graves disease. Specimen: peripheral blood mononuclear cells (PBMCs), collected at new diagnosis, from a patient treated with antithyroid drugs. The CDR3 reads CASSQLAGTVNEQFF. The CDR3 DNA reads TGTGCCAGCAGCCAGCTTGCGGGGACGGTTAATGAGCAGTTCTTC.